This is a list of T cell receptor beta chains from one sample in a study of STAT3 mutations in large granular lymphocyte leukemia. TCRdb's copy holds only in-frame clones and misses some; the assay was immunoSEQ multiplex PCR. This table holds 16,000 or so clones, about 83% found once. The source material was peripheral blood mononuclear cells. Receptor source: a man over 45 with T-cell large granular lymphocyte leukemia. Some clones in this sample may be carry-over from other donors' samples. Each CDR3 is given with its conserved first and last residue. Fields, in order: clone size, J gene, V gene, D gene, CDR3 protein, CDR3 DNA. A D gene is named only where the DNA matches it firmly. Clone size appears in some rows only: once, few, many, or a class for an expanded clone.

few TRBJ1-1 TRBV29-1 - CSATQGKNTEAFF TGCAGCGCTACCCAGGGTAAGAACACTGAAGCTTTCTTT
- TRBJ2-7 TRBV5-1 TRBD2 CASSLGSSGNYEQYF TGCGCCAGCAGCTTGGGGTCTAGCGGGAACTACGAGCAGTACTTC
- TRBJ1-2 TRBV2 - CASSEQMDYGYTF TGTGCCAGCAGTGAACAGATGGACTATGGCTACACCTTC
- TRBJ2-3 TRBV6-5 - CASSSAHTQYF TGTGCCAGCAGTTCCGCCCATACGCAGTATTTT
- TRBJ2-7 TRBV5-6 - CASSWPGAGFYEQYF TGTGCCAGCAGCTGGCCGGGGGCAGGGTTCTACGAGCAGTACTTC
- TRBJ1-5 TRBV6-1 - CATDQPQHF TGTGCCACCGATCAGCCCCAGCATTTT
- TRBJ2-3 TRBV27 - CASSDDSEPDTQYF TGTGCCAGCAGCGATGACTCGGAGCCAGATACGCAGTATTTT
- TRBJ2-7 TRBV6-5 - CASSKFSGSPYEQYF TGTGCCAGCAGTAAGTTTTCAGGATCCCCCTACGAGCAGTACTTC
- TRBJ1-1 TRBV5-1 TRBD1 CASSWEGGQGRGAFF TGCGCCAGCAGCTGGGAGGGGGGACAGGGGAGAGGAGCTTTCTTT
once TRBJ2-3 TRBV28 TRBD2 CASSSAWTSRGTDTQYF TGTGCCAGCAGTTCAGCGTGGACTAGCAGAGGCACAGATACGCAGTATTTT
- TRBJ2-5 TRBV18 - CASSPIQGGRYQETQYF TGTGCCAGCTCACCAATTCAGGGGGGACGGTACCAAGAGACCCAGTACTTC
few TRBJ2-1 TRBV7-9 - CASSLDLNEQFF TGTGCCAGCAGCTTAGATCTCAATGAGCAGTTCTTC
- TRBJ1-4 TRBV5-1 TRBD1 CASSLGQGWATNEKLFF TGCGCCAGCAGCCTAGGACAGGGTTGGGCAACTAATGAAAAACTGTTTTTT
- TRBJ1-1 TRBV11-2 - CASRKRMAGELKYTEAFF TGTGCCAGCAGAAAAAGAATGGCGGGGGAACTAAAATACACTGAAGCTTTCTTT
few TRBJ2-2 TRBV6-6 TRBD2 CASSYPSAGVSGELFF TGTGCCAGCAGTTACCCCTCAGCGGGAGTATCCGGGGAGCTGTTTTTT
- TRBJ1-5 TRBV7-8 - CASSPSASGQPQHF TGTGCCAGCAGCCCTTCTGCATCGGGTCAGCCCCAGCATTTT
- TRBJ2-2 TRBV28 - CASRTGNTGELFF TGTGCCAGCAGGACAGGGAACACCGGGGAGCTGTTTTTT
- TRBJ1-1 TRBV28 - CASSLGNTEAFF TGTGCCAGCAGTCTAGGGAACACTGAAGCTTTCTTT
- TRBJ2-5 TRBV6-5 - CASSPGVSGKETQYF TGTGCCAGCAGCCCCGGGGTTAGCGGAAAAGAGACCCAGTACTTC
- TRBJ2-4 TRBV7-9 - CASNRNSREAGKNIQYF TGTGCCAGCAACCGAAACTCCAGGGAAGCCGGCAAAAACATTCAGTACTTC
- TRBJ2-7 TRBV11-2 - CASSLDWTAYEQYF TGTGCCAGCAGCTTAGATTGGACAGCCTACGAGCAGTACTTC
- TRBJ2-7 TRBV6-5 - CASSDYDYEQYF TGTGCCAGCAGTGACTACGACTACGAGCAGTACTTC
- TRBJ1-1 TRBV19 - CASKGGGTEAFF TGTGCCAGTAAGGGGGGGGGAACTGAAGCTTTCTTT
- TRBJ2-5 TRBV19 TRBD2 CASSMTSGKETQYF TGTGCCAGTAGTATGACTAGCGGGAAGGAGACCCAGTACTTC
- TRBJ1-2 TRBV5-8 TRBD1 CASSSGQSFNYGYTF TGTGCCAGCAGCTCGGGACAGTCATTCAACTATGGCTACACCTTC
once TRBJ2-5 TRBV15 - CATSRGVEETQYF TGTGCCACCAGCAGAGGTGTCGAGGAGACCCAGTACTTC
- TRBJ2-2 TRBV6-5 TRBD2 CASRLGGSIGELFF TGTGCCAGCAGGCTTGGCGGGAGTATCGGGGAGCTGTTTTTT
- TRBJ2-5 TRBV28 - CASSTRFGDQETQYF TGTGCCAGCAGTACCCGGTTTGGGGACCAAGAGACCCAGTACTTC
- TRBJ1-1 TRBV5-4 TRBD1 CASSREGGMNTEAFF TGTGCCAGCAGCAGGGAAGGGGGCATGAACACTGAAGCTTTCTTT
- TRBJ2-6 TRBV11-2 TRBD1 CASSPTGGGGANVLTF TGTGCCAGCAGCCCGACAGGGGGAGGTGGGGCCAACGTCCTGACTTTC
- TRBJ2-1 TRBV7-6 TRBD2 CASSPSGGGYNEQFF TGTGCCAGCAGCCCGAGCGGGGGGGGCTACAATGAGCAGTTCTTC
- TRBJ1-5 TRBV6-1 - CASREHSLINQPQHF TGTGCCAGCAGGGAGCATTCCCTCATCAATCAGCCCCAGCATTTT
few TRBJ2-5 TRBV7-9 - CASSLAQETQYF TGTGCCAGCAGCTTAGCTCAAGAGACCCAGTACTTC
- TRBJ2-4 TRBV5-6 - CASSQMTSLAKNIQYF TGTGCCAGCAGCCAAATGACGAGCCTAGCCAAAAACATTCAGTACTTC
- TRBJ1-6 TRBV27 TRBD1 CASSLKGQANSPLHF TGTGCCAGCAGTTTAAAGGGACAGGCTAATTCACCCCTCCACTTT
- TRBJ2-7 TRBV18 TRBD1 CASSPPSNRGSYEQYF TGTGCCAGCTCCCCTCCCTCTAACAGGGGATCCTACGAGCAGTACTTC
- TRBJ2-7 TRBV7-9 - CASSSWAGLYEQYF TGTGCCAGCAGCTCCTGGGCGGGGCTTTACGAGCAGTACTTC
- TRBJ2-1 TRBV30 TRBD1 CAWRDRGHEQFF TGTGCCTGGAGGGACAGGGGGCATGAGCAGTTCTTC
- TRBJ2-7 TRBV11-3 - CASSSTGPLGEQYF TGTGCCAGCTCCTCGACAGGTCCCCTAGGGGAGCAGTACTTC
- TRBJ2-3 TRBV7-9 - CASSTPGAITDTQYF TGTGCCAGCAGCACGCCGGGGGCCATTACAGATACGCAGTATTTT
- TRBJ2-2 TRBV19 - CASSPLGAGELFF TGTGCCAGTAGCCCGTTGGGGGCCGGGGAGCTGTTTTTT
- TRBJ2-3 TRBV5-1 TRBD2 CASSLISGSSTDTQYF TGCGCCAGCAGCTTAATTAGCGGGTCTAGCACAGATACGCAGTATTTT
- TRBJ1-1 TRBV4-2 - CASSQAGGNTEAFF TGTGCCAGCAGCCAGGCCGGGGGGAACACTGAAGCTTTCTTT
- TRBJ2-7 TRBV6-1 - CASSLSDLLGEQYF TGTGCCAGCAGTTTATCGGACCTTCTGGGGGAGCAGTACTTC
- TRBJ1-3 TRBV5-6 TRBD1 CASSSATGSGNTIYF TGTGCCAGCAGCTCCGCGACAGGGAGCGGAAACACCATATATTTT
- TRBJ2-7 TRBV7-9 - CASSLQSYEQYF TGTGCCAGCAGCTTACAGTCCTACGAGCAGTACTTC
- TRBJ2-4 TRBV7-9 - CASSLVTPPLAKNIQYF TGTGCCAGCAGCTTAGTTACGCCTCCACTAGCCAAAAACATTCAGTACTTC